The rows below give T cell receptor beta chains drawn from one sample of a study of shared clonotypes between healthy human individuals. Method: immunoSEQ multiplex PCR; TCRdb's copy keeps in-frame clones and lacks some. The sample holds some 2,000,000 clones, nearly 97% seen once. Sequenced input: naive CD4+ T cells sorted from blood. Receptors originate from a man aged 18 to 35 in good health. Both conserved end residues are part of each CDR3.

j_gene,v_gene,CDR3aa
TRBJ1-2,TRBV6-5,CASSYASGGYGYTF
TRBJ1-6,TRBV30,CAIRGQITSPLHF
TRBJ2-1,TRBV5-1,CASSFQGYNEQFF
TRBJ2-3,TRBV5-1,CASSSSTDTQYF
TRBJ2-7,TRBV4-1,CASSPQGPNSYEQYF
TRBJ1-3,TRBV11-2,CASSPRQGGSGNTIYF
TRBJ2-5,TRBV30,CAWRPGPQETQYF
TRBJ2-7,TRBV6-6,CASSYGGTSGYEQYF
TRBJ2-2,TRBV30,CAWRQGRHTGELFF
TRBJ2-7,TRBV6-1,CASSERLSYEQYF
TRBJ1-5,TRBV19,CASSMGRSNQPQHF
TRBJ2-1,TRBV5-1,CASSPSNNEQFF
TRBJ1-1,TRBV5-1,CASSLIKSKAGDTEAFF
TRBJ2-7,TRBV5-4,CASSLGGQGYEQYF
TRBJ1-1,TRBV5-1,CASSGGQVNTEAFF
TRBJ2-1,TRBV7-9,CASSFPGQADNEQFF
TRBJ1-1,TRBV10-3,CAISAGGAGTEAFF
TRBJ1-4,TRBV5-1,CASSLRDAREKLFF
TRBJ2-1,TRBV27,CASRDTQGLSSYNEQFF
TRBJ1-1,TRBV7-9,CASSFTELNTEAFF
TRBJ1-4,TRBV5-1,CASSLETGGGKLFF
TRBJ2-4,TRBV15,CATGGGAGGRNIQYF
TRBJ1-1,TRBV19,CASRMTGVGNTEAFF